These T cell receptor beta chains were read from a single sample in a study of identical twins. In TCRdb, the 5' RACE reads were re-called with MiXCR into one record per CDR3 protein. Of about 280,000 distinct CDR3 sequences in the sample, about 8.3% are singletons; the top ten hold more than 2%. These data also formed part of another study, on yellow fever vaccine responses in identical twins.

Sequences were obtained from memory (CD45RO+) T cells sorted from blood. All receptors come from a woman under 30 in good health. Both conserved end residues are trimmed from each CDR3. The order of the fields is clone size, D gene, J gene, V gene, CDR3 protein. A D gene is named only where the DNA matches it firmly. Clone size is given for some rows only: seen once, a few or many times, or a class if the clone is expanded.

many | TRBD2 | TRBJ2-1 | TRBV20-1 | SASASGNVYEQF
few | . | TRBJ2-1 | TRBV3-1 | ASSQEGGGIFINEQF
. | TRBD1 | TRBJ1-1 | TRBV6-1 | ASSERGQTDRAF
many | TRBD1 | TRBJ2-3 | TRBV7-8 | ASSFQGAGTDTQY
many | . | TRBJ1-1 | TRBV28 | ASSEAMNTEAF
many | . | TRBJ1-1 | TRBV11-2 | ASSSSRDTRVTEAF
. | . | TRBJ2-3 | TRBV14 | ASSQGETLSTDTQY
few | . | TRBJ2-5 | TRBV29-1 | SVVRGGLRETQY
. | TRBD1 | TRBJ2-5 | TRBV6-1 | ASNQGAGQTQY
. | . | TRBJ1-2 | TRBV15 | ATSRDRVGPSYGYT
. | . | TRBJ2-2 | TRBV24-1 | ATSDWGEPGELF
few | . | TRBJ2-7 | TRBV11-3 | ASSFGTRGEQY
few | . | TRBJ2-2 | TRBV15 | ATSRAAVPGELF
. | . | TRBJ2-5 | TRBV2 | ASRTLKQETQY
few | . | TRBJ2-7 | TRBV20-1 | SATRLDEQY
many | . | TRBJ2-1 | TRBV6-5 | ASSYVWGRTYNEQF
. | . | TRBJ2-3 | TRBV27 | ASSLFPSPETDTQY
. | TRBD1 | TRBJ2-5 | TRBV28 | ASSPRTGVSLIQETQY
many | . | TRBJ2-7 | TRBV11-2 | GSTRKDSYEQY
many | . | TRBJ2-3 | TRBV6-4 | ASSVHGGHGNTQY
many | . | TRBJ1-4 | TRBV4-2 | ASSQDPSATNEKLF
. | . | TRBJ2-7 | TRBV27 | ASSLQESYEQY
. | TRBD2 | TRBJ2-1 | TRBV6-2/TRBV6-3 | ASRTSGGSSEQF
many | . | TRBJ2-5 | TRBV12-3/TRBV12-4 | ASSLLGGGQETQY
many | TRBD2 | TRBJ2-1 | TRBV6-1 | ASSARGSGGAAEQF
. | TRBD1 | TRBJ2-7 | TRBV29-1 | SAIRQGEQY
. | . | TRBJ2-1 | TRBV20-1 | SANQRISSYNEQF
many | . | TRBJ1-1 | TRBV5-1 | ASSLDRGLNTEAF
. | TRBD1 | TRBJ1-5 | TRBV18 | ASSPANRGRTNQPQH
few | . | TRBJ2-1 | TRBV6-6 | ASLRDNEQF
many | TRBD1 | TRBJ1-4 | TRBV5-1 | ASSSGTGEIEKLF
many | . | TRBJ1-2 | TRBV4-2 | ASSQDRGTSNYGYT
few | TRBD2 | TRBJ2-7 | TRBV29-1 | SVGAGAYEQY
. | . | TRBJ2-5 | TRBV7-7 | ASSPRGQGVETQY
few | . | TRBJ2-7 | TRBV7-9 | ASSLITPSLIAYEQY
few | TRBD2 | TRBJ2-2 | TRBV20-1 | SARTLAGGLTGELF
few | TRBD1 | TRBJ2-3 | TRBV6-1 | ASSSRDSRTDTQY